Below, 26 T cell receptor beta chains from the same sample are listed, as sequenced in a study of blood T cell repertoires in COVID-19 (TCRdb year 2020). Libraries were prepared through the immunoSEQ multiplex PCR assay. The immuneACCESS repertoire file appears here via TCRdb, limited to in-frame rearrangements. These files lack a portion of the clones; in checked studies, under half of the deficit traces to unresolved V genes, and the cause of the others is not known. This sample is represented by around 470,000 clones; roughly nine tenths of them were singletons. The top ten constitute around 0.9% of the sample. The sequenced material came from peripheral blood. These receptors were collected from a man younger than 30 with COVID-19, enrolled during active disease.

The chain combines TRBV27 with TRBJ2-2; D unresolved. Germline V gives CDR1 MNHEY, CDR2 SMNVEV (reference sequence). This CDR3 has 14 amino acids. The germline V and J ends were trimmed by 5 bases and 1 base, with 8 bases remaining between them. The CDR3 here is CASSPYLNTGELFF. Written as DNA, the CDR3 is TGTGCCAGCAGTCCTTACTTGAACACCGGGGAGCTGTTTTTT.

This clone was seen once. DNA for the CDR3: TGTGCCACCAGTTGGGGGGGCAATCAGCCCCAGCATTTT. It yields the protein CATSWGGNQPQHF. J is TRBJ1-5 and V is TRBV24-1; D is possibly TRBD1 (5 bases). CDR3 length: 13 amino acids. Per the germline V gene, CDR1 is KGHDR and CDR2 is SFDVKD. The V and J ends lost 6 bases and 2 bases respectively, with 7 bases between them.

This clone was observed a handful of times. The V and J genes are TRBV2 and TRBJ1-5; D possibly corresponds to TRBD1 (5 bases). Germline lookup yields CDR1 SNHLY and CDR2 FYNNEI. The CDR3 length is 15 residues. The V gene lost 2 bases and the J gene lost 0 bases, with 8 bases spanning the gap. CDR3 region: CASSELDSSNQPQHF. Written as DNA, the CDR3 is TGTGCCAGCAGTGAACTCGACAGTAGCAATCAGCCCCAGCATTTT.

The sample holds one count of this clone. The chain carries TRBV25-1 and TRBJ1-5; D not resolved. The CDR3 covers 13 residues. V was trimmed by 0 bases and J by 9 bases, leaving 9 bases between them. CDR1 and CDR2 (germline): MGHDK, SYGVNS. The CDR3 region is CASSEYGAGPQHF. The CDR3 DNA reads TGTGCCAGCAGTGAATACGGTGCAGGGCCCCAGCATTTT.

The genes are TRBV10-3 and TRBJ2-1; TRBD2 agrees at 9 bases. Germline CDR1 and CDR2: ENHRY and SYGVKD. V was pared by 2 bases and J by 7 bases, with 9 bases of the junction left unmatched. This CDR3 comprises 16 residues. The CDR3 DNA follows: TGTGCCATCAGTGAGCCGAAAGCGGGAGGTCGAAATGAGCAGTTCTTC. Translation gives CAISEPKAGGRNEQFF.

This chain connects TRBV7-8 to TRBJ2-1, with 7 bases matching TRBD2. CDR3 length: 13 residues. Germline V gene sequence: CDR1 SGHVS, CDR2 FQNEAQ. Unmatched junction bases numbered 1, after V lost 0 bases and J lost 8 bases. The CDR3 spells CASSLAGRDEQFF. DNA for the CDR3: TGTGCCAGCAGCTTAGCGGGGAGGGATGAGCAGTTCTTC.

The J gene is TRBJ2-7, the V gene TRBV5-1; 9 bases are a match to TRBD1. This CDR3 region has 15 residues. Germline V lookup: CDR1 SGHRS, CDR2 YFSETQ. Losses at the gene ends were 4 bases for V and 0 bases for J; bases not matched to a gene: 5. The CDR3 loop is CASSPDRGVSYEQYF. The CDR3 nucleotides read TGCGCCAGCAGCCCTGACAGGGGGGTCTCCTACGAGCAGTACTTC.

The chain is built from TRBV29-1 and TRBJ2-1, with D unresolved. Looked up from germline, CDR1 is SQVTM and CDR2 is ANQGSEA. The CDR3 length is 11 residues. V was shortened by 2 bases and J by 15 bases, with 14 bases between the two germline ends. The CDR3 region is CSVEWATAWFF. CDR3 in DNA: TGCAGCGTTGAATGGGCCACTGCTTGGTTCTTC.

The V and J genes are TRBV7-9 and TRBJ1-2, with D possibly TRBD1 on 5 matching bases. This CDR3 has 12 residues. CDR1 is SEHNR and CDR2 is FQNEAQ in the germline V gene (reference sequence). The germline V and J ends were trimmed by 3 bases and 5 bases, with 7 bases remaining between them. The CDR3 DNA sequence: TGTGCCAGCAGCTTGACAGTGTATGGCTACACCTTC. As protein: CASSLTVYGYTF. Drawing the rest from reference TRBV7-9 and TRBJ1-2, the complete variable domain is DTGVSQNPRHKITKRGQNVTFRCDPISEHNRLYWYRQTLGQGPEFLTYFQNEAQLEKSRLLSDRFSAERPKGSFSTLEIQRTEQGDSAMYLCASSLTVYGYTFGSGTRLTVV.

This clone showed up just once. This sequence joins TRBV2 and TRBJ2-1; 12 bases map to TRBD1. The V and J ends lost 7 bases and 8 bases, in that order; junction bases with no gene match: 12. CDR1 is SNHLY and CDR2 is FYNNEI in the germline V gene. CDR3 length: 16 residues. CDR3 coding DNA: TGTGCCAGCATTGCTCCTCCGGGACAGGGGGCCGATGAGCAGTTCTTC. Residues: CASIAPPGQGADEQFF. The whole variable domain, remainder taken from reference TRBV2 and TRBJ2-1, is EPEVTQTPSHQVTQMGQEVILRCVPISNHLYFYWYRQILGQKVEFLVSFYNNEISEKSEIFDDQFSVERPDGSNFTLKIRSTKLEDSAMYFCASIAPPGQGADEQFFGPGTRLTVL.

The rearrangement joins TRBV5-1 to TRBJ2-5, with 7 bases matching TRBD1. CDR1 is SGHRS and CDR2 is YFSETQ in the germline V gene. Losses at the gene ends were 4 bases for V and 2 bases for J; bases not matched to a gene: 8. The CDR3 is 15 residues long. CDR3 residues: CASSLGGDSQETQYF. In nucleotides, the CDR3 is TGCGCCAGCAGCCTGGGTGGGGACAGTCAAGAGACCCAGTACTTC. The full variable domain, its missing parts supplied by reference TRBV5-1 and TRBJ2-5, is KAGVTQTPRYLIKTRGQQVTLSCSPISGHRSVSWYQQTPGQGLQFLFEYFSETQRNKGNFPGRFSGRQFSNSRSEMNVSTLELGDSALYLCASSLGGDSQETQYFGPGTRLLVL.

The chain is built from TRBV19 and TRBJ1-6, with unresolved D. This CDR3 comprises 12 residues. Germline V gives CDR1 LNHDA, CDR2 SQIVND (reference sequence). Trimming removed 5 bases from V and 8 bases from J, with 7 bases in between. CDR3 sequence: CASSRVDSPLHF. CDR3 in DNA: TGTGCCAGTAGTCGGGTGGATTCACCCCTCCACTTT.

J is TRBJ2-6 and V is TRBV5-1; 7 bases are a match to TRBD1. Trimming removed 2 bases from V and 4 bases from J; junction bases left unmatched: 6. CDR3 length: 16 amino acids. The germline V gene encodes CDR1 SGHRS and CDR2 YFSETQ. In DNA, the CDR3 is TGCGCCAGCAGCTTTCAAGGGGGCGGAGGGGCCAACGTCCTGACTTTC. Translation: CASSFQGGGGANVLTF.

The gene calls are TRBV7-9 and TRBJ1-3; D perhaps matches TRBD1 (5 bases). The V end lost 3 bases, the J end lost 0 bases, and 9 bases lay between the germline ends. This CDR3 region has 15 residues. Germline V lookup: CDR1 SEHNR, CDR2 FQNEAQ (reference sequence). In nucleotides, the CDR3 is TGTGCCAGCAGCTTCGACAGCCCCTCTGGAAACACCATATATTTT. Translating gives CASSFDSPSGNTIYF. Full variable domain (missing parts from reference TRBV7-9 and TRBJ1-3): DTGVSQNPRHKITKRGQNVTFRCDPISEHNRLYWYRQTLGQGPEFLTYFQNEAQLEKSRLLSDRFSAERPKGSFSTLEIQRTEQGDSAMYLCASSFDSPSGNTIYFGEGSWLTVV.

This sequence joins TRBV11-3 and TRBJ1-6; D perhaps matches TRBD1 (6 bases). Germline CDR1 is SGHNT and CDR2 is YENEEA. This CDR3 has 15 residues. Trimming shortened V by 5 bases and J by 5 bases, and 13 bases separated the two germline ends. The CDR3 reads CASSPNRVDNSPLHF. The CDR3 bases are TGTGCCAGCAGCCCGAACAGGGTGGATAATTCACCCCTCCACTTT. The whole variable domain, remainder taken from reference TRBV11-3 and TRBJ1-6, is EAGVVQSPRYKIIEKKQPVAFWCNPISGHNTLYWYLQNLGQGPELLIRYENEEAVDDSQLPKDRFSAERLKGVDSTLKIQPAELGDSAVYLCASSPNRVDNSPLHFGNGTRLTVT.

The chain joins TRBV5-1 to TRBJ2-7, with D perhaps TRBD2 (6 bases). The germline V and J ends were trimmed by 3 bases and 5 bases, with 15 bases remaining between them. Germline assignment: CDR1 SGHRS and CDR2 YFSETQ. The length of the CDR3 is 14 residues. The CDR3 is CASSSTAGSHEQYF. The CDR3 DNA is TGCGCCAGCAGCTCGACAGCGGGTAGCCACGAGCAGTACTTC.

The rearrangement joins TRBV27 to TRBJ2-7, with a tentative D call TRBD2 (5 bases). Germline-derived CDR1 and CDR2 are MNHEY and SMNVEV (reference sequence). This CDR3 contains 16 residues. V lost 6 bases, J lost 4 bases, and 22 bases lay in between. This CDR3 reads CASRRDEGSYPYEQYF. The CDR3 DNA reads TGTGCCAGCAGGAGGGATGAGGGATCTTACCCTTACGAGCAGTACTTC.

V gene TRBV3-1 (or the pseudogene TRBV3-2) combines with J gene TRBJ2-7; D ambiguous. The CDR3 runs 12 residues. The V end was cut by 4 bases, the J end by 4 bases, with 8 bases between. In germline, CDR1 is LGHDT, CDR2 YNNKEL (reference sequence). The CDR3 reads CASSLSVYEQYF. CDR3 in DNA: TGTGCCAGCAGCCTCTCAGTATACGAGCAGTACTTC.

The rearrangement links TRBV27 to TRBJ2-7, with 9 bases identical to TRBD2. The CDR3 has 16 residues. From germline, CDR1 is MNHEY and CDR2 SMNVEV (reference sequence). J gave up 4 bases and V 0 bases, and 7 bases lay outside the gene matches. The CDR3 reads CASSLSGAGGQYEQYF. CDR3 coding DNA: TGTGCCAGCAGTTTATCGGGGGCGGGAGGGCAGTACGAGCAGTACTTC.

J is TRBJ2-3 and V is TRBV27, with no clear D. CDR3 length: 13 amino acids. Trimming cost V 7 bases and J 6 bases, with 14 bases left between them. Germline V gives CDR1 MNHEY, CDR2 SMNVEV (reference sequence). The CDR3 loop reads CASTRTRTDTQYF. The CDR3 coding sequence is TGTGCCAGCACGCGAACTCGAACCGATACGCAGTATTTT.

The V and J genes are TRBV7-8 and TRBJ1-1; 9 nucleotides agree with TRBD1. This CDR3 comprises 16 residues. Germline V lookup: CDR1 SGHVS, CDR2 FQNEAQ. After removal of 3 bases from V and 0 bases from J, the junction contained 5 bases not matched to a gene. The CDR3 coding sequence is TGTGCCAGCAGCTTTGGGGGGACAGGGCTGAACACTGAAGCTTTCTTT. The encoded protein is CASSFGGTGLNTEAFF.

This chain joins TRBV25-1 and TRBJ2-7; 10 bases are a match to TRBD2. J gave up 3 bases and V 4 bases, and 0 bases lay outside the gene matches. CDR1 MGHDK and CDR2 SYGVNS come from the germline V gene. CDR3 size: 13 residues. CDR3 nucleotides: TGTGCCAGCAGTGTAGCGGGAGGCTACGAGCAGTACTTC. Its translation is CASSVAGGYEQYF.

CDR3 in DNA: TGCGCCAGCAGCAGGGACACAACCTACGAGCAGTACTTC. Its translation is CASSRDTTYEQYF. This chain uses TRBV5-1 with TRBJ2-7; tentative D call: TRBD1 (6 bases). The CDR3 has 13 amino acids. V was pared by 4 bases and J by 2 bases, with 10 bases between. Germline assignment: CDR1 SGHRS and CDR2 YFSETQ.

The rearrangement joins TRBV7-9 to TRBJ2-1; tentatively, D is TRBD2 (5 bases). V shed 4 bases and J shed 0 bases, with 7 bases lying between them. CDR1 and CDR2 from the germline V gene are SEHNR and FQNEAQ (reference sequence). The CDR3 loop spans 14 amino acids. The CDR3, as DNA: TGTGCCAGCAGCTCCACTAGCTCCTACAATGAGCAGTTCTTC. The encoded protein is CASSSTSSYNEQFF.

This chain joins TRBV25-1 and TRBJ1-6, with D perhaps TRBD1 (6 bases). The CDR3 covers 14 residues. Germline values: CDR1 MGHDK, CDR2 SYGVNS. V lost 6 bases, J lost 7 bases, and 13 bases lay in between. The CDR3 spells CASRGGAANSPLHF. CDR3 sequence (DNA): TGTGCCAGCAGGGGGGGGGCAGCGAATTCACCCCTCCACTTT.

This clone has a single count. J is TRBJ1-5 and V is TRBV30, with no clear D. Between the trimmed V and J ends, which lost 2 bases and 2 bases, there was a span of 10 bases. The CDR3 totals 14 residues. Germline V gene sequence: CDR1 GTSNPN, CDR2 SVGIG (reference sequence). The CDR3 DNA sequence: TGTGCCTGGAGTACGGGGTCAGGCAATCAGCCCCAGCATTTT. This gives the protein CAWSTGSGNQPQHF.